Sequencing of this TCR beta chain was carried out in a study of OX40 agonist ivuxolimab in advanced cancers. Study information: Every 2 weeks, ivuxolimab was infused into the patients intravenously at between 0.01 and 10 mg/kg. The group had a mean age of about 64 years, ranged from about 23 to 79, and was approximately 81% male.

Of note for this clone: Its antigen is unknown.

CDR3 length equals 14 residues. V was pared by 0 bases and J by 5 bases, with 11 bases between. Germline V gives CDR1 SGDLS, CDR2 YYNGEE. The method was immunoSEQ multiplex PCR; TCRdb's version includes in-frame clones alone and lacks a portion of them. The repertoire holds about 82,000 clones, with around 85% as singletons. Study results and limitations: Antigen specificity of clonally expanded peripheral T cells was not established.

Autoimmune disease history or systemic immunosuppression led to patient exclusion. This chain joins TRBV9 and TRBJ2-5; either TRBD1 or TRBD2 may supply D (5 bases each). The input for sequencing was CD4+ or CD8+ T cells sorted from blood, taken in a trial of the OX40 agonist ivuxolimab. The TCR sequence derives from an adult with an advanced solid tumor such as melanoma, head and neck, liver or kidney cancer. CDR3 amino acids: CASSVGQGGETQYF. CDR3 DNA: TGTGCCAGCAGCGTAGGGCAGGGCGGGGAGACCCAGTACTTC.